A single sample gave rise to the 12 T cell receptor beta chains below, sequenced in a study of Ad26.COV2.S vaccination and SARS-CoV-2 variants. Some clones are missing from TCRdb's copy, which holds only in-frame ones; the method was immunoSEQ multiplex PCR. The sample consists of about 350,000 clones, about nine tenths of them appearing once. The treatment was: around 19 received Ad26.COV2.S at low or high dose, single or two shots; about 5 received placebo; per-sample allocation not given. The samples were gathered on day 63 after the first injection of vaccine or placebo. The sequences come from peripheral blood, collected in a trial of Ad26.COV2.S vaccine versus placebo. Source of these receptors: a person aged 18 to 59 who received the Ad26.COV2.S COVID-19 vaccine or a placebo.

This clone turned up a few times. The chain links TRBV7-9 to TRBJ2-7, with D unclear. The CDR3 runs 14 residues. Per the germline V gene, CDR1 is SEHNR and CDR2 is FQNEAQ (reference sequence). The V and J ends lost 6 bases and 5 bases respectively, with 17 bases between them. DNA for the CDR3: TGTGCCAGCAGTTTCGGCGTTAGGTCCGACGAGCAGTACTTC. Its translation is CASSFGVRSDEQYF.

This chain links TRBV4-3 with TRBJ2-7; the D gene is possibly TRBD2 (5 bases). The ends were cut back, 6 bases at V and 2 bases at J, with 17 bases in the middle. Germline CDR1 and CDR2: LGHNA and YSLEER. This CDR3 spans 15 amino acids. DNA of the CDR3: TGCGCCAGCAGTCACGGGGTCGGGAATCCCTACGAGCAGTACTTC. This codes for CASSHGVGNPYEQYF.

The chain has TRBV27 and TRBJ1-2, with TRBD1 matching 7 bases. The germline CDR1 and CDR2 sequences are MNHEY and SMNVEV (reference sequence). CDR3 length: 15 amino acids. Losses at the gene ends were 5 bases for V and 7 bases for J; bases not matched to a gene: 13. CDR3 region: CASSHGGTALTGYTF. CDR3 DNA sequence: TGTGCCAGCAGTCACGGGGGGACAGCCCTGACTGGCTACACCTTC.

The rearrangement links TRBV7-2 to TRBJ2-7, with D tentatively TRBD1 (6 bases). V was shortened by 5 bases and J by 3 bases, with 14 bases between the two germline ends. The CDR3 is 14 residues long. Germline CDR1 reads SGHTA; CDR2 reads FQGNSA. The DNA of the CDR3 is TGTGCCAGCAGCAATCCGGGACAAAGCTACGAGCAGTACTTC. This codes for CASSNPGQSYEQYF.

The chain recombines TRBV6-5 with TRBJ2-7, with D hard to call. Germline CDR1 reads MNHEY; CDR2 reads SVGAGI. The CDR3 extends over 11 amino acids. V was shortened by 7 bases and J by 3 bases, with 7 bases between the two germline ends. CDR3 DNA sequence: TGTGCCAGCAAACGGCGCTACGAGCAGTACTTC. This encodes CASKRRYEQYF.

As DNA, the CDR3 is TGTGCCAGTTCCTCCTTAGGTAGCGGGGGGGATCTACCACAGTATTTT. This gives the protein CASSSLGSGGDLPQYF. The chain couples TRBV19 to TRBJ2-3; TRBD2 matches 11 bases. The CDR3 runs to 16 residues. V trimming: 8 bases; J trimming: 12 bases; junction bases outside the gene matches: 19. The germline V gene has CDR1 LNHDA and CDR2 SQIVND (reference sequence).

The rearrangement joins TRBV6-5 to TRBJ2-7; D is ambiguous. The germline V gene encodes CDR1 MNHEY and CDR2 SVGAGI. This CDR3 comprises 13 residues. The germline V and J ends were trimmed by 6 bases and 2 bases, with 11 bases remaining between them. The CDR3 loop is CASSPGLPYEQYF. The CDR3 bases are TGTGCCAGCAGCCCCGGGCTCCCCTACGAGCAGTACTTC.

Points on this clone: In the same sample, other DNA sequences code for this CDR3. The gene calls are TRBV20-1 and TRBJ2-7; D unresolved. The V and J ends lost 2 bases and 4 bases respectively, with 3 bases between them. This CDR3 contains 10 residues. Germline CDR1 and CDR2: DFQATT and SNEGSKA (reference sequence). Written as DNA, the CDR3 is TGCAGTGCTAGAAGTTACGAGCAGTACTTC. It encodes CSARSYEQYF.

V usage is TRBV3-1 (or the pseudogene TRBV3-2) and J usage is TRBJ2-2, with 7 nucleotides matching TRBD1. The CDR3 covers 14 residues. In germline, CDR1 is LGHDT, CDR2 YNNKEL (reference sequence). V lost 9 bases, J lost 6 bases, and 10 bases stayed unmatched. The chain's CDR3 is CASNNRGSPGELFF. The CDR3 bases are TGTGCCAGTAACAACAGGGGTTCTCCCGGGGAGCTGTTTTTT.

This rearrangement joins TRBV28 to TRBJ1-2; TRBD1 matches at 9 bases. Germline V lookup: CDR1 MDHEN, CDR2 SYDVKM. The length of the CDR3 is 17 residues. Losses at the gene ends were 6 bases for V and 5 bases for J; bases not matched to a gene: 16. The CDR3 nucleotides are TGTGCCAGCAGGGCCGTTTTTGGGACAGGGAAGGCGTATGGCTACACCTTC. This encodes CASRAVFGTGKAYGYTF.

CDR3 sequence (DNA): TGTGCCACCGGACCCCCCTCAACTAATGAAAAACTGTTTTTT. This sequence encodes CATGPPSTNEKLFF. The chain combines TRBV6-6 with TRBJ1-4; no reliable D call. Between the trimmed V and J ends, which lost 10 bases and 0 bases, there was a span of 12 bases. CDR1 MNHNY and CDR2 SVGAGI come from the germline V gene (reference sequence). This CDR3 spans 14 amino acids.

This CDR3 is CASSLDRVAEQYF. The DNA of the CDR3 is TGTGCCAGCAGCTTGGACAGGGTTGCCGAGCAGTACTTC. This chain joins TRBV7-3 and TRBJ2-7; TRBD1 matches 8 bases. CDR1 and CDR2 from the germline V gene are SGHTA and FQGTGA. This CDR3 has 13 amino acids. With V trimmed by 3 bases and J by 6 bases, 4 bases remained unmatched.